The clone carrying this TCR beta chain was observed many times. The V end lost 0 bases, the J end lost 5 bases, and 5 bases lay between the germline ends. CDR1 SGHRS and CDR2 YFSETQ come from the germline V gene. The CDR3 runs to 12 residues. Indicated time point: longitudinal time-point 1 (baseline). The controls, all healthy individuals, were blood bank volunteers in Maryland, USA. Preparation of the unsorted libraries drew on 2 million PBMCs stored at -80 C. The data are from a study of neurological immune-mediated disorders. MiXCR, run by TCRdb on the 5' RACE reads, gives a single entry per CDR3 protein. The sample includes tens of thousands of distinct CDR3 sequences, about 10% of them seen just once.

The clonotype originates from a man aged 25-40 years in good health. The sequenced material came from PBMCs. The chain is built from TRBV5-1 and TRBJ2-5; no clear D. DNA of the CDR3: TGCGCCAGCAGCTTGGAGTGGGAGACCCAGTACTTC. Its translation is CASSLEWETQYF. Supplemented by reference TRBV5-1 and TRBJ2-5, the full variable domain reads KAGVTQTPRYLIKTRGQQVTLSCSPISGHRSVSWYQQTPGQGLQFLFEYFSETQRNKGNFPGRFSGRQFSNSRSEMNVSTLELGDSALYLCASSLEWETQYFGPGTRLLVL.